This T cell receptor (beta chain) was captured in a study of cytomegalovirus exposure and HLA in healthy donors. Study as a whole: In terms of ancestry, the Caucasian-associated cluster contained roughly 80% of the approximately 380 genotyped donors. The study, taken as a whole, reports: TCR beta V- and J-gene trimming was later associated with a missense DCLRE1C variant. TCR beta chains numbering some 160 were designated cytomegalovirus-associated. An analysis done earlier found most TCR beta V segments productive about 87% or about 30% of the time.

Germline CDR1 reads MDHEN; CDR2 reads SYDVKM. V was pared by 8 bases and J by 8 bases, with 10 bases of the junction left unmatched. The CDR3 length is 15 residues. Both 60 Vbeta primers and 13 Jbeta primers went into the PCR. Repertoires were generated with immunoSEQ multiplex PCR, while TCRdb's copy carries only in-frame clones and drops some. The profile shows approximately 140,000 clones, roughly three quarters of them singletons. This clone appeared a few times. No antigen is known for it. The rearrangement uses TRBV28 and TRBJ1-4, with 11 bases matching TRBD1. The TCR was taken from a human donor in good health. What was sequenced was PBMCs. CDR3 loop: CASARPGQGEEKLFF. In nucleotides, the CDR3 is TGTGCCAGCGCTCGCCCGGGACAGGGGGAGGAAAAACTGTTTTTT.